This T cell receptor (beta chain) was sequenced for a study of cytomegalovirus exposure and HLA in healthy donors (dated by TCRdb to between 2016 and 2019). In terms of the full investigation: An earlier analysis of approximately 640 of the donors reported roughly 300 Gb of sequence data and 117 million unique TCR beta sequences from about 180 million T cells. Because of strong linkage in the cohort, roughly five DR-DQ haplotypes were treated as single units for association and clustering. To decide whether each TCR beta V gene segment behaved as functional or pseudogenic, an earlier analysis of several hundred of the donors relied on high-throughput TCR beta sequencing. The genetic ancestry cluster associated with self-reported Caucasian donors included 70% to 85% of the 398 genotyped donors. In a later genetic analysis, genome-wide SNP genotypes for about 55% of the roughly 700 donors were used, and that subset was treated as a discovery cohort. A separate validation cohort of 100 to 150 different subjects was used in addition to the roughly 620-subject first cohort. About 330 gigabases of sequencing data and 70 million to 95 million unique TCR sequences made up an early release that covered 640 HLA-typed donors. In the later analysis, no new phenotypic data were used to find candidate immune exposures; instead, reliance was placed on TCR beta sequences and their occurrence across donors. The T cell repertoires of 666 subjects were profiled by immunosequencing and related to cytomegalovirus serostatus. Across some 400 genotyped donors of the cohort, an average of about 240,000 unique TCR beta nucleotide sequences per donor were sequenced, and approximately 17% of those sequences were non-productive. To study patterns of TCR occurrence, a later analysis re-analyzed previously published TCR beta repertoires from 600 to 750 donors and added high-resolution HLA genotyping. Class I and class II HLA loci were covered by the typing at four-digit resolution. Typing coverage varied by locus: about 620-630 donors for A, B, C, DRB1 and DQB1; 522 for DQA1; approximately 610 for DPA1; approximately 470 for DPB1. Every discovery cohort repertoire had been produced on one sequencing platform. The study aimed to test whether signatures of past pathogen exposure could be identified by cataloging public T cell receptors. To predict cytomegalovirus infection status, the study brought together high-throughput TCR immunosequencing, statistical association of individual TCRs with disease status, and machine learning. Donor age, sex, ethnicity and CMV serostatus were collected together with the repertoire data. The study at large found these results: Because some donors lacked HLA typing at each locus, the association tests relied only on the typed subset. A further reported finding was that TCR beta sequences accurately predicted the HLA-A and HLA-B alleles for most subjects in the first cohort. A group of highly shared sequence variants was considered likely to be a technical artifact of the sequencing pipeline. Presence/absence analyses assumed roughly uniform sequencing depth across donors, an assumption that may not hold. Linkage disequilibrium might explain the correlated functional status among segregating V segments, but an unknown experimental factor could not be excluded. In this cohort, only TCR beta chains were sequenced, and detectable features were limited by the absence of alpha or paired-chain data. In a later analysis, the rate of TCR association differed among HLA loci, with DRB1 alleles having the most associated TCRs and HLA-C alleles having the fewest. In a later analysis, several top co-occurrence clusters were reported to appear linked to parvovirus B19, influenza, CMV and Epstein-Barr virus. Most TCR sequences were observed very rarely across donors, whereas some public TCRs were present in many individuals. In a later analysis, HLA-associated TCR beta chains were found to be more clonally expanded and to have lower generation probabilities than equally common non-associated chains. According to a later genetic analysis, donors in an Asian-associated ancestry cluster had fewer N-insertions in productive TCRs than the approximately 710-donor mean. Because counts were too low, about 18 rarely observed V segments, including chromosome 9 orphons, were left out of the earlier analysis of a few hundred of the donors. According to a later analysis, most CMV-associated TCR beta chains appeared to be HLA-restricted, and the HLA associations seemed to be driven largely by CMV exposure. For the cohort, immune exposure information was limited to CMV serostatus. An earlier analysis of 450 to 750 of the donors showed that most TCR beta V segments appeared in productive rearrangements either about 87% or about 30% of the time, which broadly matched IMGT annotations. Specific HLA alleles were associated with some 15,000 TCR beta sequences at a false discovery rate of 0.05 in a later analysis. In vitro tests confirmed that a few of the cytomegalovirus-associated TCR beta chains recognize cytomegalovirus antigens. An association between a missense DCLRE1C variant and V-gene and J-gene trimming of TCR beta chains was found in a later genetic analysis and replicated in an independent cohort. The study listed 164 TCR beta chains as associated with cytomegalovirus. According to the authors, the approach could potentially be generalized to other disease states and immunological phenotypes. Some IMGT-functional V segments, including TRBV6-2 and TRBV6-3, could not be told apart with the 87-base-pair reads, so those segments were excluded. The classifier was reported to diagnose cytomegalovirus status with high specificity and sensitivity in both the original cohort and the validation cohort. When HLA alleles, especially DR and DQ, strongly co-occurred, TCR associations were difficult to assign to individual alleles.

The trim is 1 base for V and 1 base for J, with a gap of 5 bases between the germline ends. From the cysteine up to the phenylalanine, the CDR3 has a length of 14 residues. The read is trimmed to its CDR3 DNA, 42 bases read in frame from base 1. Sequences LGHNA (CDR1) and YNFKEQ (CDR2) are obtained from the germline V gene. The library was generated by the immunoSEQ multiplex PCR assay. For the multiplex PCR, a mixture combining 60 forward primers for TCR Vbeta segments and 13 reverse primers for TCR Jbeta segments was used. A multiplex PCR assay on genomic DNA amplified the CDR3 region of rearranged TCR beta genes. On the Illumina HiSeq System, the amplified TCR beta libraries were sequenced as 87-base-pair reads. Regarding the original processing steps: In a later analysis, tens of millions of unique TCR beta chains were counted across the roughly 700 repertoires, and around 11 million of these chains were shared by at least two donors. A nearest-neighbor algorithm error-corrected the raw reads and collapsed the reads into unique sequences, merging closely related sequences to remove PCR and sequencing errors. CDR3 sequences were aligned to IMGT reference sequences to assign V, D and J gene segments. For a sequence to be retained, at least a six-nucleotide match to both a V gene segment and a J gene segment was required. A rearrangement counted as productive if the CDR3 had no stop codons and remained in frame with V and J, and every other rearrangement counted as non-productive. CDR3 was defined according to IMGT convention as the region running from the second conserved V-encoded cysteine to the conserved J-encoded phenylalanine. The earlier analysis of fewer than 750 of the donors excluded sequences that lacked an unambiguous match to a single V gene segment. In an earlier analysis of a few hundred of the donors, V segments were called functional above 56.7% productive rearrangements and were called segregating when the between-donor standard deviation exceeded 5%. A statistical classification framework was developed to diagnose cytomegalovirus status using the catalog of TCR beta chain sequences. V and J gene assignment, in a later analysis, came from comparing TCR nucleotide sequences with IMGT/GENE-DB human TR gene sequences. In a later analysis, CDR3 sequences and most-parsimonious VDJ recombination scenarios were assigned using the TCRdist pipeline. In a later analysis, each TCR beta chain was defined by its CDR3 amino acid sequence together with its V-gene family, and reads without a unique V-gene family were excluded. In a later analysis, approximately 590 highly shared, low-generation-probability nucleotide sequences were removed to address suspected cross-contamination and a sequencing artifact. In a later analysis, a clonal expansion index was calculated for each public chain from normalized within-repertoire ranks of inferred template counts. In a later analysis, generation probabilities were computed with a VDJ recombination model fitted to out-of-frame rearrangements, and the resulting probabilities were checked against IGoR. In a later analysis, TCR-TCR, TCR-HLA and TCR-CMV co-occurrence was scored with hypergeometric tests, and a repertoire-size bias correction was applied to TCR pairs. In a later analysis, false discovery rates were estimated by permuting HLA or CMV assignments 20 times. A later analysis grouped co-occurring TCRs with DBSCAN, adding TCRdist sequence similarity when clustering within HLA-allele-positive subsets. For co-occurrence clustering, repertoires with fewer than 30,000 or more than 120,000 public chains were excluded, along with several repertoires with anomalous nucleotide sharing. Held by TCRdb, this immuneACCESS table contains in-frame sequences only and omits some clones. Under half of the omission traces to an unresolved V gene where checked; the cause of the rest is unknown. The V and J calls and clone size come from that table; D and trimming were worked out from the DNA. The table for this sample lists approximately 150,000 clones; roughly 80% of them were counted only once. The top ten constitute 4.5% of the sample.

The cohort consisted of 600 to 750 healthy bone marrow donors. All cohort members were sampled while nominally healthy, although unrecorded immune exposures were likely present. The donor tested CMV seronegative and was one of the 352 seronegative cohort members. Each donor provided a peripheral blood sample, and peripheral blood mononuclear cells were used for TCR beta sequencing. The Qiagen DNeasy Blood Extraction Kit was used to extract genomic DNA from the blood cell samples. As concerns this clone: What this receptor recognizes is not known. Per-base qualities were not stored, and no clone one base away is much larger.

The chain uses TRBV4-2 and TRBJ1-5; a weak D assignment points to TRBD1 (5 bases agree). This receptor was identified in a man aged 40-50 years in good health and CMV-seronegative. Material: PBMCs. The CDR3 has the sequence CASSQAGSNQPQHF. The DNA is TGTGCCAGCAGCCAAGCAGGGAGCAATCAGCCCCAGCATTTT.